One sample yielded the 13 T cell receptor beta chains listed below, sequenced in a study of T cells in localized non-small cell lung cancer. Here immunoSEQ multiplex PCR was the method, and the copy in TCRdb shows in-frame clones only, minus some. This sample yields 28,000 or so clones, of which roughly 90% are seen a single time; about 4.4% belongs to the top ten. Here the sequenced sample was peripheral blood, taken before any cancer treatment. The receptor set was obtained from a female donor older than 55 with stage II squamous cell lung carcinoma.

Here the CDR3 reads CASSRGSGGRNQPQHF. The CDR3 coding sequence is TGTGCCAGCAGCCGGGGATCAGGGGGCCGCAATCAGCCCCAGCATTTT. J is TRBJ1-5 and V is TRBV14, with 8 positions matching TRBD1. Per the germline V gene, CDR1 is SGHDN and CDR2 is FVKESK. The V segment lost 4 bases and the J segment 2 bases; nucleotides outside the gene matches: 7. This CDR3 comprises 16 residues.

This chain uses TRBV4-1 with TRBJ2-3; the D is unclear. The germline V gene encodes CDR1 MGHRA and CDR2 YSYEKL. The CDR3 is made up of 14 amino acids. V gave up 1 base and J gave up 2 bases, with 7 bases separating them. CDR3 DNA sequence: TGCGCCAGCAGCCAAGGTTCTTTCACAGATACGCAGTATTTT. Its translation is CASSQGSFTDTQYF.

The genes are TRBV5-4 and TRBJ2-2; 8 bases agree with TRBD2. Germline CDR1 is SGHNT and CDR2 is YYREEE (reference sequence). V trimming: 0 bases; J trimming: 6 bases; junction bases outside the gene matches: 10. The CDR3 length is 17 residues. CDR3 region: CASSLEGLAGLAGELFF. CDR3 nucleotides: TGTGCCAGCAGCTTGGAAGGACTAGCCGGTTTAGCCGGGGAGCTGTTTTTT.

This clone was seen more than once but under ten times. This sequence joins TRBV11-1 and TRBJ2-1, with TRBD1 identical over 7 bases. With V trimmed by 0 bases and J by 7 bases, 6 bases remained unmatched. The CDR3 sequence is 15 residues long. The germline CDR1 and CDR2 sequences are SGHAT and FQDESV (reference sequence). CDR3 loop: CASSLALAGGNEQFF. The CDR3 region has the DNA TGTGCCAGCAGCTTAGCGTTAGCAGGGGGAAATGAGCAGTTCTTC.

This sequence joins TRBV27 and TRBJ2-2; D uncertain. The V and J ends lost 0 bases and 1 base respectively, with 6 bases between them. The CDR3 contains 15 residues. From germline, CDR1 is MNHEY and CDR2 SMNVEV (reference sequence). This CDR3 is CASSLSPMNTGELFF. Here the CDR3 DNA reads TGTGCCAGCAGTTTATCACCGATGAACACCGGGGAGCTGTTTTTT.

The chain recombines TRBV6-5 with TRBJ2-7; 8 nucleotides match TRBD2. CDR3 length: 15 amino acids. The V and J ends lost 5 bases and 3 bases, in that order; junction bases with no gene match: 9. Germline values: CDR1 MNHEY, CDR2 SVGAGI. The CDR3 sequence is CASSHPPGLDYEQYF. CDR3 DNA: TGTGCCAGCAGTCATCCACCGGGACTAGACTACGAGCAGTACTTC.

CDR3 loop: CAGAGYDATEAFF. Here the CDR3 DNA reads TGTGCCGGAGCAGGGTACGACGCCACTGAAGCTTTCTTT. The chain recombines TRBV2 with TRBJ1-1; possibly TRBD1 for D (5 bases). Germline V gene lookup returns CDR1 SNHLY and CDR2 FYNNEI. Trimming removed 11 bases from V and 4 bases from J, with 17 bases in between. The CDR3 has 13 amino acids.

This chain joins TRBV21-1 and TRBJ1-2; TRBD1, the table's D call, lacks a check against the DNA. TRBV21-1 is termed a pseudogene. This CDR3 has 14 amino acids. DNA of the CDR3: TGTGCCAGCAGCAAAGTTGCCACAAACTATGGCTACACCTTC. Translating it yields CASSKVATNYGYTF.

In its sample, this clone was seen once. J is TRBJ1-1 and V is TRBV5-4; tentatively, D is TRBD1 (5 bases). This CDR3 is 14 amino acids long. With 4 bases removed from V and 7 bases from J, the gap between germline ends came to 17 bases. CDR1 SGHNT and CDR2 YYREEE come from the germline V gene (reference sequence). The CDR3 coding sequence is TGTGCCAGCAGCCCGCAGGGTGGGAGCCTTGAAGCTTTCTTT. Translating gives CASSPQGGSLEAFF.

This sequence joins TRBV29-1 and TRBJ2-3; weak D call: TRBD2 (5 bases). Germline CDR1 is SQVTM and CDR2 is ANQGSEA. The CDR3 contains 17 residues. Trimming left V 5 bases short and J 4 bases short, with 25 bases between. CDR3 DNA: TGCAGCGTTTATAGAAGCGGTAATCCTTCCCGATCAGATACGCAGTATTTT. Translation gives CSVYRSGNPSRSDTQYF.

In DNA form, the CDR3 reads TGTGCCAGCAGTCACTCGATGGGCTCTGGAAACACCATATATTTT. It translates to CASSHSMGSGNTIYF. This chain connects TRBV7-8 to TRBJ1-3; D not certain. The CDR3 is 15 amino acids. Trimming pared 6 bases from V and 0 bases from J, leaving 12 bases between. Germline V CDR1 and CDR2: SGHVS, FQNEAQ. The complete variable domain, with remaining parts taken from reference TRBV7-8 and TRBJ1-3, reads GAGVSQSPRYKVAKRGQDVALRCDPISGHVSLFWYQQALGQGPEFLTYFQNEAQLDKSGLPSDRFFAERPEGSVSTLKIQRTQQEDSAVYLCASSHSMGSGNTIYFGEGSWLTVV.

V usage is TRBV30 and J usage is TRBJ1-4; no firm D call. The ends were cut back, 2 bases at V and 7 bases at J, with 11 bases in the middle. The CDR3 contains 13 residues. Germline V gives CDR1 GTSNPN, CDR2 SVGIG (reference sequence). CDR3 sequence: CAWSPGVREKLFF. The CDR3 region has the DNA TGTGCCTGGAGTCCAGGAGTTCGTGAAAAACTGTTTTTT.

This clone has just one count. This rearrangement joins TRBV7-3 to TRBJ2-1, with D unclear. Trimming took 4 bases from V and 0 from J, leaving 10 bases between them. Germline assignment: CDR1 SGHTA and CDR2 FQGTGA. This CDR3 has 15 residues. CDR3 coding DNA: TGTGCCAGCAGCTCGTCCCCGAGCTCCTACAATGAGCAGTTCTTC. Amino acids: CASSSSPSSYNEQFF.